The clone carrying this T cell receptor (beta chain) was observed a handful of times. Its matching antigen is unknown. The data were obtained in a study of cytotoxic CD8 clonotypes in ibrutinib-treated CLL. Study-wide results and caveats: Clonality went up at ibrutinib response and then declined back toward baseline at progression. While tracking circulating CD8+ T-cell counts, baseline clonality exceeded that of age-matched healthy donors.

Measured with immunoSEQ multiplex PCR; TCRdb has only the in-frame clones, and not every one. This table has just over 200,000 clones, around 75% appearing once. The CDR3 loop spans 15 amino acids. Germline CDR1 and CDR2: SGHRS and YFSETQ. V lost 4 bases to trimming and J lost 4 bases; unmatched junction nucleotides: 10. Here the sequenced sample was PBMCs, taken after 12 months of ibrutinib treatment. V usage is TRBV5-1 and J usage is TRBJ1-2; 7 bases are a match to TRBD1. The TCR was taken from a human donor with chronic lymphocytic leukemia. Written as DNA, the CDR3 is TGCGCCAGCAGCCGGGGGCTCCGGGACAGCTATGGCTACACCTTC. It is translated as CASSRGLRDSYGYTF.